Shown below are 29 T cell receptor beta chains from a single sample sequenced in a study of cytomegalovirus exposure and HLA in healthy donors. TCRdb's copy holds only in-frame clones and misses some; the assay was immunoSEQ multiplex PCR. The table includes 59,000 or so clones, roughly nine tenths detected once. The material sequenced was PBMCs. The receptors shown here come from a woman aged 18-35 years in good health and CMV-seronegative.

The CDR3 nucleotides are TGTGCCAGCAGCCGCCAGACAGTTGGCGGTGTAAGTATGGCTGAAGCTTTCTTT. It encodes CASSRQTVGGVSMAEAFF. This chain links TRBV7-2 with TRBJ1-1; the D gene is possibly TRBD1 (5 bases). CDR1 and CDR2 (germline): SGHTA, FQGNSA. Deletions cut 5 bases from V and 6 bases from J, with 28 bases between. CDR3 length: 18 residues.

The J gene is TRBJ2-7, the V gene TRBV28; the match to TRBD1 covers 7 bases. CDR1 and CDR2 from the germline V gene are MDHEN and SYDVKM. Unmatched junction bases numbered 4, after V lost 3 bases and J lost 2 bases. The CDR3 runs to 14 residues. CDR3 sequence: CASSFRQGTYEQYF. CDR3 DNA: TGTGCCAGCAGTTTTAGACAGGGCACCTACGAGCAGTACTTC.

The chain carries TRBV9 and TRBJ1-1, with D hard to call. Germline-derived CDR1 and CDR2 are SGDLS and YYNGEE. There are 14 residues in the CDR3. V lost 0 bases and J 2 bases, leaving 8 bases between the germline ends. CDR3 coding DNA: TGTGCCAGCAGCGTAGCGGGAGTTAACACTGAAGCTTTCTTT. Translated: CASSVAGVNTEAFF.

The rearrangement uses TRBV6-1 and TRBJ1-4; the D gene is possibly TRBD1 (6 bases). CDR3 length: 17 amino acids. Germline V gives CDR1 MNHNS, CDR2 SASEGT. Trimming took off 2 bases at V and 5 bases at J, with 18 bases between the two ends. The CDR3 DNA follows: TGTGCCAGCAGTGAAACGGGGGGCGGTGGTTTAAATGAAAAACTGTTTTTT. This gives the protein CASSETGGGGLNEKLFF.

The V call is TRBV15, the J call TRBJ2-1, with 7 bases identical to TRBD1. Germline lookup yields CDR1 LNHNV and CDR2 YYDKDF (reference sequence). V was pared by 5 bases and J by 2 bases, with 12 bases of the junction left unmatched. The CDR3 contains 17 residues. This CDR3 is CATSAEMEGTAYNEQFF. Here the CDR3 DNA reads TGTGCCACCAGCGCCGAGATGGAAGGGACAGCCTACAATGAGCAGTTCTTC. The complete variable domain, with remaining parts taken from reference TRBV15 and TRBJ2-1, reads DAMVIQNPRYQVTQFGKPVTLSCSQTLNHNVMYWYQQKSSQAPKLLFHYYDKDFNNEADTPDNFQSRRPNTSFCFLDIRSPGLGDTAMYLCATSAEMEGTAYNEQFFGPGTRLTVL.

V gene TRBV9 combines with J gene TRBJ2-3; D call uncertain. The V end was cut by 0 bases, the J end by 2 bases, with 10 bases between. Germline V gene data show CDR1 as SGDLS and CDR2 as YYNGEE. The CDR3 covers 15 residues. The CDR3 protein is CASSVELHSTDTQYF. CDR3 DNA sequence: TGTGCCAGCAGCGTAGAACTGCACTCCACAGATACGCAGTATTTT.

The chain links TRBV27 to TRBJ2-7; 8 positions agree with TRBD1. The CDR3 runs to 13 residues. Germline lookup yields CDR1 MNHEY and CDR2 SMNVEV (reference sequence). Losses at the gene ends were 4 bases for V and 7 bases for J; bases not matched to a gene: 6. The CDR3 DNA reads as TGTGCCAGCAGTTCCTCAGGGGGCGGGGAGCAGTACTTC. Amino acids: CASSSSGGGEQYF.

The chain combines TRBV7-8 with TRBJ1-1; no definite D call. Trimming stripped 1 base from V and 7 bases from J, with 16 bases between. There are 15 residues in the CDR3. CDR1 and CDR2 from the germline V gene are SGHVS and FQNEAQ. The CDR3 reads CASSLVPAPTGEAFF. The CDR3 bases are TGTGCCAGCAGCTTAGTACCGGCCCCGACGGGTGAAGCTTTCTTT.

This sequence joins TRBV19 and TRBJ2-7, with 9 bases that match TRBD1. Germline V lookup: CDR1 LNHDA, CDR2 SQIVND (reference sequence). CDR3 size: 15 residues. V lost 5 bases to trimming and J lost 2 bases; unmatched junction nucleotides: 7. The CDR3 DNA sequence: TGTGCCAGTAGTTCGGGACAGGGAGGAACCTACGAGCAGTACTTC. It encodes CASSSGQGGTYEQYF.

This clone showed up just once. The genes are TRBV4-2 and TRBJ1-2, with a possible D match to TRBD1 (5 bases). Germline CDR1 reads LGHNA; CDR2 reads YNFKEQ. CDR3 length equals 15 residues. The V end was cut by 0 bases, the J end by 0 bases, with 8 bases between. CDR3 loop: CASSQEGVANYGYTF. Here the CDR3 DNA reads TGTGCCAGCAGCCAAGAAGGGGTAGCTAACTATGGCTACACCTTC.

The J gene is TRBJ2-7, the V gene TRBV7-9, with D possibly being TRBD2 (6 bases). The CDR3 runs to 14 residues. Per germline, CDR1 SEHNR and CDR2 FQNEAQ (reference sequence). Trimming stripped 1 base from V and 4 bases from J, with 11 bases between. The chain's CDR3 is CASSLVGLLYEQYF. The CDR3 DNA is TGTGCCAGCAGCTTAGTGGGACTTCTATACGAGCAGTACTTC.

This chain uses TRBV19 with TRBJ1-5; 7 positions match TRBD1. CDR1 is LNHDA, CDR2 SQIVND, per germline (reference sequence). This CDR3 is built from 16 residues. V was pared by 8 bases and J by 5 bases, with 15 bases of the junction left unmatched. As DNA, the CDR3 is TGTGCCAGTGGGAAGGGGGCCCGGGGTCAGGATCAGCCCCAGCATTTT. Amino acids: CASGKGARGQDQPQHF.

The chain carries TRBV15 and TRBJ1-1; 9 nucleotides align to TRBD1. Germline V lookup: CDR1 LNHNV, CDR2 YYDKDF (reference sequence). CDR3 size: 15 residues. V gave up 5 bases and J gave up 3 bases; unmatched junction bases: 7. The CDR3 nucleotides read TGTGCCACCAGCGGTGCGGGACAGGGTGACACTGAAGCTTTCTTT. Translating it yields CATSGAGQGDTEAFF.

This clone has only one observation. The CDR3 DNA reads as TGTGCCAGCAGTTCTTCTCTACCATCGGGGGAGACCCAGTACTTC. Protein sequence: CASSSSLPSGETQYF. The rearrangement links TRBV28 to TRBJ2-5; D may be TRBD2 (5 bases). Germline V gene sequence: CDR1 MDHEN, CDR2 SYDVKM. This CDR3 is 15 amino acids long. The V and J ends lost 4 bases and 5 bases respectively, with 17 bases between them. Combining the CDR3 with reference TRBV28 and TRBJ2-5 gives the whole variable domain DVKVTQSSRYLVKRTGEKVFLECVQDMDHENMFWYRQDPGLGLRLIYFSYDVKMKEKGDIPEGYSVSREKKERFSLILESASTNQTSMYLCASSSSLPSGETQYFGPGTRLLVL.

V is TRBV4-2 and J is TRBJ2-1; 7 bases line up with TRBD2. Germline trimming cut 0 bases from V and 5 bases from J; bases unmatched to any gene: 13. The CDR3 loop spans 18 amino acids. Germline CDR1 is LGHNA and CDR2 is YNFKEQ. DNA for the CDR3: TGTGCCAGCAGCCAAGAATCTAGTCCTGCGGCGGGAGACAATGAGCAGTTCTTC. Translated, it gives CASSQESSPAAGDNEQFF.

Written as DNA, the CDR3 is TGTGCCAGCATCGGTGTGGTGGCGGGGCCCACAGATACGCAGTATTTT. Encoded protein: CASIGVVAGPTDTQYF. The V gene is TRBV6-6, the J gene TRBJ2-3; D is possibly TRBD2 (6 bases). Per germline, CDR1 MNHNY and CDR2 SVGAGI (reference sequence). V was shortened by 7 bases and J by 2 bases, with 19 bases between the two germline ends. The CDR3 runs 16 residues.

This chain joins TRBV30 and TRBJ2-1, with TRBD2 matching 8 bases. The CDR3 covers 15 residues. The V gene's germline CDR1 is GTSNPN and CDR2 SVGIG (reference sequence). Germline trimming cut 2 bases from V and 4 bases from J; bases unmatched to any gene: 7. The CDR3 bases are TGTGCCTGGAGTTCTTACGGGGGGGCTTACAATGAGCAGTTCTTC. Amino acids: CAWSSYGGAYNEQFF.

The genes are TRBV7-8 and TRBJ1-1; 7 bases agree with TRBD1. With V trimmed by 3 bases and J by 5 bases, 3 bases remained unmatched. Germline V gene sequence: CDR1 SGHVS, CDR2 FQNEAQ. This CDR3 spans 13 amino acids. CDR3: CASSLTGQTEAFF. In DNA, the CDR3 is TGTGCCAGCAGCTTGACAGGGCAAACTGAAGCTTTCTTT.

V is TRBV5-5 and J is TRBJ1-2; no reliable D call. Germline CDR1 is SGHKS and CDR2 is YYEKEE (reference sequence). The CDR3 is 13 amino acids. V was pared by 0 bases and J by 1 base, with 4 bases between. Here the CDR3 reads CASSLDNNYGYTF. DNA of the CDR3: TGTGCCAGCAGCTTGGACAATAACTATGGCTACACCTTC.

In DNA, the CDR3 is TGTGCCAGCAGCTTAGCGCGGGGTACCGGGGAGCTGTTTTTT. This encodes CASSLARGTGELFF. The chain couples TRBV7-2 to TRBJ2-2, with D possibly being TRBD2 (6 bases). This CDR3 is 14 amino acids long. Germline V lookup: CDR1 SGHTA, CDR2 FQGNSA. V was trimmed by 0 bases and J by 5 bases, leaving 7 bases between them.

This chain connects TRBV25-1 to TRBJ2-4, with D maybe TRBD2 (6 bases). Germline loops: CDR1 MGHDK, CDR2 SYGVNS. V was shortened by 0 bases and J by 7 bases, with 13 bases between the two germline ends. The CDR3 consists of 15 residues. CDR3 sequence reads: CASSEYEGGSNIQYF. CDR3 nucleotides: TGTGCCAGCAGTGAATACGAGGGAGGTTCTAACATTCAGTACTTC.

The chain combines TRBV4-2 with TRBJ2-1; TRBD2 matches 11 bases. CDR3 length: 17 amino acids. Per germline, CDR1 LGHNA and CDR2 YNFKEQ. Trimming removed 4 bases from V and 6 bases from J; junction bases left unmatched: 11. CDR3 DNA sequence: TGTGCCAGCAGCCCCCACCGGACTAGCGGGTTCCCCAATGAGCAGTTCTTC. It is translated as CASSPHRTSGFPNEQFF.

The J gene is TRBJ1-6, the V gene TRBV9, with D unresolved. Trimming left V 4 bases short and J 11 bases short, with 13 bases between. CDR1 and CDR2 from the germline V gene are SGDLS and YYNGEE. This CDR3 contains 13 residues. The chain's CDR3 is CASSPPAGPPLHF. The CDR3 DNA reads TGTGCCAGCAGCCCCCCGGCAGGCCCACCCCTCCACTTT.

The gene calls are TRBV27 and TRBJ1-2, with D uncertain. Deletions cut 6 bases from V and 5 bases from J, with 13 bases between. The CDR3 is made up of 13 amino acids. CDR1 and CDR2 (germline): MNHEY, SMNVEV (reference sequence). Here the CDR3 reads CASSHGRGYGYTF. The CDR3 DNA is TGTGCCAGCAGCCATGGGAGAGGGTATGGCTACACCTTC.

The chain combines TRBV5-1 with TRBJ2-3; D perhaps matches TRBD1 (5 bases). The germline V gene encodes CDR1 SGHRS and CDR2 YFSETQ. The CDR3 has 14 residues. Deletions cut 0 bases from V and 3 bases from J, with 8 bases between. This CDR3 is CASSLADITDTQYF. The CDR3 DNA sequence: TGCGCCAGCAGCTTGGCGGACATTACAGATACGCAGTATTTT. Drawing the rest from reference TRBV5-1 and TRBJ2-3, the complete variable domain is KAGVTQTPRYLIKTRGQQVTLSCSPISGHRSVSWYQQTPGQGLQFLFEYFSETQRNKGNFPGRFSGRQFSNSRSEMNVSTLELGDSALYLCASSLADITDTQYFGPGTRLTVL.

The CDR3 sequence: CASSQSSKNTRVPTLYEQYF. The CDR3 coding sequence is TGCGCCAGCAGTCAATCCAGTAAAAACACTCGGGTTCCTACACTCTACGAGCAGTACTTC. The rearrangement links TRBV23-1 to TRBJ2-7; D call uncertain. TRBV23-1 falls under the ORF class, with uncertain function. The germline V and J ends were trimmed by 0 bases and 3 bases, with 27 bases remaining between them. CDR3 size: 20 residues.

CDR3 in DNA: TGTGCCAGCTCACCACGCCGGGATGAGACCCAGTACTTC. Its translation: CASSPRRDETQYF. The chain employs TRBV18 and TRBJ2-5; D is possibly TRBD2 (5 bases). The germline V gene encodes CDR1 KGHSH and CDR2 LQKENI. The length of the CDR3 is 13 residues. Trimming took 1 base from V and 5 from J, leaving 8 bases between them.

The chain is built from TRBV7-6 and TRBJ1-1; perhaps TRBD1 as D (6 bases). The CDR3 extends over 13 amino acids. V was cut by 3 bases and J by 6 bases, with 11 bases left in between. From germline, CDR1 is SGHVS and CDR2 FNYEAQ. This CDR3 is CASSFDRTSEAFF. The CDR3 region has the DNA TGTGCCAGCAGCTTCGACAGGACATCTGAAGCTTTCTTT.

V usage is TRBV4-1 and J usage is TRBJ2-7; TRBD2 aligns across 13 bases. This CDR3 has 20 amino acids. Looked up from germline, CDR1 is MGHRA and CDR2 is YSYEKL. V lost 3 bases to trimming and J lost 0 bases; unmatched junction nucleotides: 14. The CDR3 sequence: CASSQTRSGLAGVRSYEQYF. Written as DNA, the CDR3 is TGCGCCAGCAGCCAGACAAGGAGTGGACTAGCGGGAGTACGCTCCTACGAGCAGTACTTC.